This entry lists 12 T cell receptor beta chains sequenced from one sample in a study of blood T cell repertoires in COVID-19 (dated by TCRdb to the early 2020s). Library creation used the immunoSEQ multiplex PCR assay. Imported from immuneACCESS, the table was reduced by TCRdb to in-frame sequences with V and J called. These copies leave out some clones; in studies compared against another copy, an unresolved V gene accounts for under half, and the cause of the remainder is not known. Here the sample has hundreds of thousands of clones; over 80% occur a single time. Of the sample, around 8.9% falls within the top ten clones. Input material: PBMCs or T cells enriched from blood (not recorded which). The receptors originated from a woman younger than 35 who had recovered from COVID-19.

The chain employs TRBV11-3 and TRBJ2-1, with TRBD1 as a possible D gene (6 bases). The CDR3 runs to 15 residues. Germline CDR1 reads SGHNT; CDR2 reads YENEEA. Trimming stripped 6 bases from V and 6 bases from J, with 18 bases between. The CDR3: CASSQGAQGGNEQFF. The CDR3 DNA reads TGTGCCAGCAGTCAGGGAGCCCAAGGGGGCAATGAGCAGTTCTTC. Full variable domain (missing parts from reference TRBV11-3 and TRBJ2-1): EAGVVQSPRYKIIEKKQPVAFWCNPISGHNTLYWYLQNLGQGPELLIRYENEEAVDDSQLPKDRFSAERLKGVDSTLKIQPAELGDSAVYLCASSQGAQGGNEQFFGPGTRLTVL.

Written as DNA, the CDR3 is TGCGCCAGCAGCTCCGGACTAATAGAAGATGAAAAACTGTTTTTT. It translates to CASSSGLIEDEKLFF. The chain carries TRBV5-1 and TRBJ1-4; D call uncertain. This CDR3 comprises 15 residues. V dropped 3 bases and J dropped 6 bases, with 15 bases sitting between them. Germline-derived CDR1 and CDR2 are SGHRS and YFSETQ.

The table lists this clone with a few counts. This sequence joins TRBV7-3 and TRBJ2-1, with D possibly being TRBD2 (6 bases). Germline V CDR1 and CDR2: SGHTA, FQGTGA. The CDR3 loop spans 13 amino acids. V dropped 5 bases and J dropped 9 bases, with 14 bases sitting between them. CDR3: CASSQTRNSEQFF. DNA for the CDR3: TGTGCCAGCAGCCAGACTAGGAATTCTGAGCAGTTCTTC.

The rearrangement joins TRBV5-8 to TRBJ2-1; no clear D. V shed 3 bases and J shed 10 bases, with 11 bases lying between them. The germline CDR1 and CDR2 sequences are SGHTS and YDEGEE. The CDR3 is 12 residues long. DNA for the CDR3: TGTGCCAGCAGCTCTACCTCATCAGAGCAGTTCTTC. Its protein product is CASSSTSSEQFF.

This chain connects TRBV6-5 to TRBJ2-1; D is ambiguous. Germline CDR1 reads MNHEY; CDR2 reads SVGAGI. V gave up 8 bases and J gave up 4 bases, with 9 bases separating them. This CDR3 is built from 12 residues. The CDR3 loop is CASVGLYNEQFF. CDR3 DNA: TGTGCCAGCGTGGGCCTGTACAATGAGCAGTTCTTC.

The genes are TRBV12-3 or TRBV12-4 and TRBJ1-5; D not resolved. The CDR3 consists of 11 residues. Trimming removed 7 bases from V and 11 bases from J, with 12 bases in between. The CDR3 DNA sequence: TGTGCCAGCACCGCCGGGTGGTCCCAGCATTTT. It translates to CASTAGWSQHF.

This rearrangement joins TRBV7-2 to TRBJ1-6; D gene ambiguous. The germline CDR1 and CDR2 sequences are SGHTA and FQGNSA. Trimming cost V 1 base and J 7 bases, with 11 bases left between them. This CDR3 has 15 residues. Here the CDR3 DNA reads TGTGCCAGCAGCTTAGGTGAGAGGGTAAATTCACCCCTCCACTTT. Amino acids: CASSLGERVNSPLHF.

This rearrangement joins TRBV29-1 to TRBJ1-3, with no clear D. The CDR3 has 14 residues. Germline V CDR1 and CDR2: SQVTM, ANQGSEA. Trimming took 0 bases from V and 2 from J, leaving 8 bases between them. CDR3 sequence reads: CSVEDARAGNTIYF. In DNA, the CDR3 is TGCAGCGTTGAAGATGCGAGGGCTGGAAACACCATATATTTT.

The gene calls are TRBV28 and TRBJ2-2; 9 positions match TRBD2. Germline-derived CDR1 and CDR2 are MDHEN and SYDVKM. V shed 2 bases, J shed 1 base, and the junction held 2 bases outside the gene matches. The CDR3 spans 16 residues. The DNA for the CDR3 is TGTGCCAGCAGTTTACCAGCGGGGGGGAACACCGGGGAGCTGTTTTTT. Translation gives CASSLPAGGNTGELFF.

V usage is TRBV3-1 (or the pseudogene TRBV3-2) and J usage is TRBJ1-6; 9 positions match TRBD1. J lost 9 bases, V lost 3 bases, and 12 bases had no gene match. The CDR3 spans 17 residues. Germline CDR1 reads LGHDT; CDR2 reads YNNKEL (reference sequence). CDR3 coding DNA: TGTGCCAGCAGCCACCTCGGGACAGGGTACAGGGGTTCACCCCTCCACTTT. Protein: CASSHLGTGYRGSPLHF.

A note on this clone: Other DNA sequences from this sample encode an identical CDR3 as well. The V gene is TRBV28, the J gene TRBJ1-2; D not certain. The CDR3 runs 11 residues. V dropped 2 bases and J dropped 8 bases, with 6 bases sitting between them. Germline CDR1 and CDR2: MDHEN and SYDVKM. The CDR3: CASSLRLGYTF. CDR3 in DNA: TGTGCCAGCAGTTTACGTTTAGGCTACACCTTC.

The CDR3 sequence is CASSSTGVVSYGYTF. CDR3 coding DNA: TGCGCCAGCAGCTCCACGGGGGTTGTGAGTTATGGCTACACCTTC. The V and J genes are TRBV5-1 and TRBJ1-2, with a tentative D call TRBD1 (5 bases). V lost 3 bases and J lost 5, with 17 bases in between. This CDR3 spans 15 amino acids. Germline-derived CDR1 and CDR2 are SGHRS and YFSETQ.